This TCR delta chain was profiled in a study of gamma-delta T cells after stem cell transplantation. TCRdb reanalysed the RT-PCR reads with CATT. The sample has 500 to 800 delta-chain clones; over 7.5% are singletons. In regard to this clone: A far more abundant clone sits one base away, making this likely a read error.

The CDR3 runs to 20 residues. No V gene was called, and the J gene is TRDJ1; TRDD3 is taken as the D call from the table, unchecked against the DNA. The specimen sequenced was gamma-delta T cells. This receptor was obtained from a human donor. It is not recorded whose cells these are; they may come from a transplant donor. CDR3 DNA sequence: TGTGCCTGTGACCTCATCTCCACTCCCATACTGGGGGATACAGCCGAAAAACTCATCTTT. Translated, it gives CACDLISTPILGDTAEKLIF.